The 25 T cell receptor beta chains listed next were all sequenced from one sample in a study of blood T cell repertoires in COVID-19. Generated by immunoSEQ multiplex PCR, the TCRdb table keeps only in-frame clones and is missing some. The data show a few hundred thousand clones, around 88% seen once. Sequenced: peripheral blood. The receptors here all came from a woman in her twenties or thirties with COVID-19, enrolled during active disease.

This clone was seen a few times. The chain has TRBV19 and TRBJ1-1, with D possibly being TRBD1 (6 bases). The CDR3 spans 14 residues. The V and J ends lost 6 bases and 3 bases respectively, with 14 bases between them. From germline, CDR1 is LNHDA and CDR2 SQIVND (reference sequence). In DNA form, the CDR3 reads TGTGCCAGTAGCCAAGACAGGTGGTACACTGAAGCTTTCTTT. Translating gives CASSQDRWYTEAFF.

The chain recombines TRBV4-1 with TRBJ1-2; TRBD1 matches 8 bases. V dropped 1 base and J dropped 9; count of bases not matched to a gene: 10. Germline-derived CDR1 and CDR2 are MGHRA and YSYEKL. CDR3 length equals 15 residues. In nucleotides, the CDR3 is TGCGCCAGCAGCCAAGTTCCCAGGGGGCGCAGGAGCTACACCTTC. Protein sequence: CASSQVPRGRRSYTF.

V gene TRBV10-3 combines with J gene TRBJ1-2; D is possibly TRBD1 (5 bases). The CDR3 extends over 16 amino acids. The V gene lost 8 bases and the J gene lost 8 bases, with 27 bases spanning the gap. Germline V gene data show CDR1 as ENHRY and CDR2 as SYGVKD. The CDR3 region has the DNA TGTGCCATCTGGGGCGGGGAGCCTTTCTTATATCGGGGCTACACCTTC. Translation gives CAIWGGEPFLYRGYTF.

The rearrangement links TRBV9 to TRBJ1-2; D is perhaps TRBD1 (6 bases). The CDR3 has 15 residues. Germline V gives CDR1 SGDLS, CDR2 YYNGEE. Deletions cut 4 bases from V and 8 bases from J, with 21 bases between. This CDR3 reads CASSLLRGAETGYTF. The CDR3 nucleotides read TGTGCCAGCAGCTTACTGCGGGGGGCTGAGACGGGCTACACCTTC.

J is TRBJ2-1 and V is TRBV5-4, with D unresolved. Germline assignment: CDR1 SGHNT and CDR2 YYREEE (reference sequence). CDR3 length: 15 amino acids. The germline V and J ends were trimmed by 4 bases and 5 bases, with 16 bases remaining between them. In DNA form, the CDR3 reads TGTGCCAGCAGCCTGGACCTGCTAAATAACAATGAGCAGTTCTTC. It codes for CASSLDLLNNNEQFF.

The chain couples TRBV12-5 to TRBJ1-1; D is unclear. This CDR3 is built from 15 residues. V lost 3 bases to trimming and J lost 3 bases, with 14 bases between them. Germline CDR1 and CDR2: LGHNT and FRNRAP. CDR3 bases: TGTGCTAGTGGTTTCCAGTCCGTCGGAGACACTGAAGCTTTCTTT. Translating gives CASGFQSVGDTEAFF.

The chain uses TRBV10-3 and TRBJ2-3; 8 bases map to TRBD1. The CDR3 contains 14 residues. After removal of 8 bases from V and 2 bases from J, the junction contained 6 bases not matched to a gene. Per germline, CDR1 ENHRY and CDR2 SYGVKD. CDR3 loop: CAIAGTGNTDTQYF. In DNA form, the CDR3 reads TGTGCCATCGCCGGGACAGGAAACACAGATACGCAGTATTTT.

V and J are TRBV6-1 and TRBJ2-4; D is unresolved. CDR3 size: 17 residues. The V end lost 2 bases, the J end lost 1 base, and 15 bases lay between the germline ends. Germline assignment: CDR1 MNHNS and CDR2 SASEGT. CDR3 coding DNA: TGTGCCAGCAGTGAAAAAAGGCTATCCGGGGCCAAAAACATTCAGTACTTC. It yields the protein CASSEKRLSGAKNIQYF.

The chain joins TRBV6-4 to TRBJ2-7; 9 bases fit TRBD2. CDR3 size: 14 residues. The trim removed 0 bases at V and 4 bases at J, leaving 1 base unmatched. Germline CDR1 reads MRHNA; CDR2 reads SNTAGT. CDR3: CASSDSSGGYEQYV. Here the CDR3 DNA reads TGTGCCAGCAGTGACTCCAGCGGGGGGTACGAGCAGTACGTC.

The chain is built from TRBV5-5 and TRBJ2-3, with 10 positions matching TRBD2. The V gene's germline CDR1 is SGHKS and CDR2 YYEKEE (reference sequence). There are 17 residues in the CDR3. The V gene end was trimmed by 4 bases and the J gene end by 7 bases; junction bases not matched to a gene: 15. CDR3 DNA sequence: TGTGCCAGCAGCCAACGGTGGGCTAGCGGGAGTGAGCATACGCAGTATTTT. Protein product: CASSQRWASGSEHTQYF.

The rearrangement joins TRBV10-1 to TRBJ2-3; no clear D gene. The CDR3 totals 14 residues. Germline CDR1 WNHNN, CDR2 SYGVQD (reference sequence). Trimming took off 0 bases at V and 6 bases at J, with 10 bases between the two ends. DNA for the CDR3: TGCGCCAGCAGTGAGTCAGCCCACGGGGATACGCAGTATTTT. Translating gives CASSESAHGDTQYF.

This clone has just a few counts. The chain carries TRBV28 and TRBJ2-7; 11 bases fit TRBD2. This CDR3 spans 16 amino acids. J lost 3 bases, V lost 8 bases, and 12 bases had no gene match. Per the germline V gene, CDR1 is MDHEN and CDR2 is SYDVKM. The CDR3 spells CASASSPGLAVYEQYF. The DNA of the CDR3 is TGTGCCAGCGCATCTTCCCCGGGACTAGCGGTCTACGAGCAGTACTTC.

The chain couples TRBV2 to TRBJ2-5; unclear D gene. Germline CDR1 and CDR2: SNHLY and FYNNEI. V shed 5 bases and J shed 0 bases, with 7 bases lying between them. CDR3 length equals 13 residues. The CDR3 reads CASSSHNQETQYF. The CDR3 DNA is TGTGCCAGCAGTTCACATAACCAAGAGACCCAGTACTTC.

The chain has TRBV10-3 and TRBJ1-1; 8 bases line up with TRBD1. The CDR3 has 13 residues. CDR1 ENHRY and CDR2 SYGVKD come from the germline V gene. J lost 2 bases, V lost 10 bases, and 6 bases had no gene match. CDR3 sequence reads: CASGTGANTEAFF. CDR3 bases: TGTGCCAGCGGGACAGGCGCAAACACTGAAGCTTTCTTT.

The chain links TRBV19 to TRBJ2-1; D ambiguous. The CDR3 covers 15 residues. Germline CDR1 is LNHDA and CDR2 is SQIVND (reference sequence). Trimming took 0 bases from V and 4 from J, leaving 10 bases between them. CDR3 in amino acids: CASSIDYSSYNEQFF. The CDR3 region has the DNA TGTGCCAGTAGTATAGACTATTCCTCATACAATGAGCAGTTCTTC. Together with reference TRBV19 and TRBJ2-1, the CDR3 gives the full variable domain: DGGITQSPKYLFRKEGQNVTLSCEQNLNHDAMYWYRQDPGQGLRLIYYSQIVNDFQKGDIAEGYSVSREKKESFPLTVTSAQKNPTAFYLCASSIDYSSYNEQFFGPGTRLTVL.

This clone was counted between two and nine times. The chain links TRBV2 to TRBJ1-1, with a tentative D call TRBD1 (6 bases). The CDR3 totals 14 residues. Trimming cost V 8 bases and J 3 bases, with 16 bases left between them. CDR1 is SNHLY, CDR2 FYNNEI, per germline. The CDR3 DNA is TGTGCCAGCTGGGGACGTGACAGGCACACTGAAGCTTTCTTT. This translates into CASWGRDRHTEAFF.

This chain joins TRBV12-3 or TRBV12-4 and TRBJ2-1; possibly TRBD2 for D (6 bases). The CDR3 contains 12 residues. V was cut by 5 bases and J by 7 bases, with 9 bases left in between. The CDR3 bases are TGTGCCAGCAGTCGGAGGGAGAATGAGCAGTTCTTC. Amino acid sequence: CASSRRENEQFF.

The sample holds one count of this clone. The chain carries TRBV4-3 and TRBJ2-3; 9 bases map to TRBD2. The CDR3 is made up of 16 amino acids. CDR1 is LGHNA, CDR2 YSLEER, per germline. J gave up 2 bases and V 4 bases, and 7 bases lay outside the gene matches. DNA of the CDR3: TGCGCCAGCAGCCCCAGGCTAGCGGGAACCACAGATACGCAGTATTTT. Amino acids: CASSPRLAGTTDTQYF.

The chain combines TRBV4-1 with TRBJ1-5; 8 bases are a match to TRBD1. V shed 1 base, J shed 3 bases, and the junction held 5 bases outside the gene matches. The CDR3 spans 16 residues. The V gene's germline CDR1 is MGHRA and CDR2 YSYEKL. CDR3 nucleotides: TGCGCCAGCAGCCAAGGGACAGGGACCCACAATCAGCCCCAGCATTTT. As protein: CASSQGTGTHNQPQHF.

The chain uses TRBV7-2 and TRBJ2-3; TRBD2 matches 10 bases. Per germline, CDR1 SGHTA and CDR2 FQGNSA. The CDR3 consists of 16 residues. The V segment lost 0 bases and the J segment 5 bases; nucleotides outside the gene matches: 5. In DNA form, the CDR3 reads TGTGCCAGCAGCTTAGCGCCTAGCGGGGGTGAAGATACGCAGTATTTT. Encoded protein: CASSLAPSGGEDTQYF.

The CDR3 nucleotides are TGTGCCAGCAGTTGGACAGGGCGCTCCTACGAGCAGTACGTC. This encodes CASSWTGRSYEQYV. The gene calls are TRBV27 and TRBJ2-7; 8 bases agree with TRBD1. Germline CDR1 MNHEY, CDR2 SMNVEV (reference sequence). Unmatched junction bases numbered 2, after V lost 4 bases and J lost 0 bases. The CDR3 is made up of 14 amino acids.

This clone came up a few times. The chain links TRBV27 to TRBJ2-7; D is unresolved. The germline CDR1 and CDR2 sequences are MNHEY and SMNVEV (reference sequence). V was pared by 2 bases and J by 2 bases, with 16 bases between. This CDR3 spans 16 amino acids. CDR3 sequence (DNA): TGTGCCAGCAGTTTACGGGTCACGAATACCGCCTACGAGCAGTACTTC. Translated: CASSLRVTNTAYEQYF.

This chain connects TRBV6-6 to TRBJ1-4; no reliable D call. V shed 5 bases and J shed 0 bases, with 16 bases lying between them. This CDR3 has 17 amino acids. Germline V gives CDR1 MNHNY, CDR2 SVGAGI (reference sequence). The CDR3 coding sequence is TGTGCCAGCAGTCCGCGGGTAGCCGGGGCAACTAATGAAAAACTGTTTTTT. Amino acids: CASSPRVAGATNEKLFF.

The gene calls are TRBV6-5 and TRBJ1-4; unclear D gene. This CDR3 is 15 amino acids long. The germline V gene encodes CDR1 MNHEY and CDR2 SVGAGI. Trimming cost V 6 bases and J 0 bases, with 11 bases left between them. The CDR3 region is CASSFGTATNEKLFF. The CDR3 bases are TGTGCCAGCAGCTTCGGTACTGCAACTAATGAAAAACTGTTTTTT.

On this clone itself: The same CDR3 arises from other DNA sequences in this sample as well. The chain is built from TRBV18 and TRBJ1-4; D is possibly TRBD1 (5 bases). The germline V and J ends were trimmed by 3 bases and 5 bases, with 7 bases remaining between them. The CDR3 runs to 13 residues. CDR1 KGHSH and CDR2 LQKENI come from the germline V gene. This chain's CDR3 is CASSPGRNEKLFF. The DNA of the CDR3 is TGTGCCAGCTCACCGGGGCGCAATGAAAAACTGTTTTTT.